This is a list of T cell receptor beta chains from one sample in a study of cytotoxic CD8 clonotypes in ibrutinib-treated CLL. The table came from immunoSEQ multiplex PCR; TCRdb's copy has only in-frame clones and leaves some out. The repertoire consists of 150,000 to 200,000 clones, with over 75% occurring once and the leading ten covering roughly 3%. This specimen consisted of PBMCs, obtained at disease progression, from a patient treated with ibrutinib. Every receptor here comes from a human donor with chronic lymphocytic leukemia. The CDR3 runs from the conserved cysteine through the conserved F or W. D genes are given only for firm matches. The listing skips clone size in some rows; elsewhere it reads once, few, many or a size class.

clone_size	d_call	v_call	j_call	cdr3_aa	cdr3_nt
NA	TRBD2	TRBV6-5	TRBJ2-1	CASSYITLAGRGEQFF	TGTGCCAGCAGTTACATAACCCTAGCGGGACGGGGTGAGCAGTTCTTC
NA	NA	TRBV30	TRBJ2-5	CAWSVRTQGTTQYF	TGTGCCTGGAGTGTTAGAACACAAGGAACCACCCAGTACTTC
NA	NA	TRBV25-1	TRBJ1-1	CASSERWMNTEAFF	TGTGCCAGCAGTGAACGCTGGATGAACACTGAAGCTTTCTTT
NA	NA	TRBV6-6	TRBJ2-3	CASSELPGPRSETQYF	TGTGCCAGCAGCGAATTACCGGGACCCCGAAGTGAAACGCAGTATTTT
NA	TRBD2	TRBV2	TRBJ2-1	CASTTTSRLAGEGEQFF	TGTGCCAGCACCACGACGTCGCGGCTAGCGGGAGAGGGTGAGCAGTTCTTC
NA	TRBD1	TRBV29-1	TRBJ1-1	CSGGGRGTEAFF	TGCAGCGGAGGGGGCAGGGGGACTGAAGCTTTCTTT
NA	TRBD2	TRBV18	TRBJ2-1	CASSPLAGGPVFYNEQFF	TGTGCCAGCTCCCCTCTAGCGGGAGGTCCCGTTTTCTACAATGAGCAGTTCTTC
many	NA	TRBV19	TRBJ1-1	CASSFRSMNTEAFF	TGTGCCAGTAGCTTTAGGAGTATGAACACTGAAGCTTTCTTT
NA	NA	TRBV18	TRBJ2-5	CASSPPGSVETQYF	TGTGCCAGCTCACCACCGGGGAGCGTGGAGACCCAGTACTTC
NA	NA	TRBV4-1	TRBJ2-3	CASQQWGLRERSTDTQYF	TGCGCCAGCCAGCAGTGGGGCCTACGGGAGAGGAGCACAGATACGCAGTATTTT
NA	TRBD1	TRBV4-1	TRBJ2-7	CASSQGPGTGNEQYF	TGCGCCAGCAGCCAAGGCCCCGGGACAGGGAACGAGCAGTACTTC
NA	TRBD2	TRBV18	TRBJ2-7	CASSPPLAGYEQYF	TGTGCCAGCTCACCCCCACTAGCGGGATACGAGCAGTACTTC
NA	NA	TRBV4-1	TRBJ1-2	CASSQDEARPGYGYTF	TGCGCCAGCAGCCAAGATGAGGCCAGGCCCGGCTATGGCTACACCTTC
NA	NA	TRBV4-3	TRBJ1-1	CASSHRRVGSTEAFF	TGCGCCAGCAGCCATCGCAGGGTGGGGAGCACTGAAGCTTTCTTT
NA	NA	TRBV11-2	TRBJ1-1	CASSLEGVEAFF	TGTGCCAGCAGCTTGGAAGGAGTTGAAGCTTTCTTT
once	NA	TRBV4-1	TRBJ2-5	CASSQVGAETQYF	TGCGCCAGCAGCCAAGTCGGTGCGGAGACCCAGTACTTC
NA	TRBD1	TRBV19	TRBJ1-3	CASTNRGPTGITGNTIYF	TGTGCCAGTACCAACAGGGGGCCGACGGGAATCACTGGAAACACCATATATTTT
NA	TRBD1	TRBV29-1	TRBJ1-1	CSVEWFRGMNTEAFF	TGCAGCGTTGAATGGTTCAGGGGGATGAACACTGAAGCTTTCTTT
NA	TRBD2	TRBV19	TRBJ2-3	CASRPSGSPDTQYF	TGTGCCAGTAGACCTAGCGGGTCCCCGGATACGCAGTATTTT
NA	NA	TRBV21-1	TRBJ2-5	CATRRDCSSETQYF	TGTGCCACCAGGCGGGACTGCTCATCGGAGACCCAGTACTTC
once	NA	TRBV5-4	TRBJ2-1	CASSNRNTYNEQFF	TGTGCCAGCAGCAATAGGAATACCTACAATGAGCAGTTCTTC
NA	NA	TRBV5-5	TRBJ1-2	CASRFASRYGYTF	TGTGCCAGCAGGTTCGCCAGTCGGTATGGCTACACCTTC
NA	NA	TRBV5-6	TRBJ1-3	CASSEVGNTIYF	TGTGCCAGCAGCGAGGTGGGAAACACCATATATTTT
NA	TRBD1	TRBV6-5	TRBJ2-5	CASSAGGQETQYF	TGTGCCAGCTCAGCAGGGGGCCAAGAGACCCAGTACTTC
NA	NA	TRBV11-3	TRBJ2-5	CASRKADLETQYF	TGTGCCAGCAGAAAAGCGGATTTGGAGACCCAGTACTTC
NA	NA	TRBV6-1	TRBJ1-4	CASSEQRYEKLFF	TGTGCCAGCAGTGAACAGCGATACGAAAAACTGTTTTTT
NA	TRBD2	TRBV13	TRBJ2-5	CASSTKGSGSETQYF	TGTGCCAGCAGCACTAAGGGTAGCGGGAGTGAGACCCAGTACTTC
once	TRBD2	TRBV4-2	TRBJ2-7	CASSQSPSGSTTEYF	TGTGCCAGCAGCCAATCGCCTAGCGGGAGTACGACGGAGTACTTC
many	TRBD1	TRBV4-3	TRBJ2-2	CASSQIRGQATGELFF	TGCGCCAGCAGCCAAATAAGGGGGCAGGCAACCGGGGAGCTGTTTTTT